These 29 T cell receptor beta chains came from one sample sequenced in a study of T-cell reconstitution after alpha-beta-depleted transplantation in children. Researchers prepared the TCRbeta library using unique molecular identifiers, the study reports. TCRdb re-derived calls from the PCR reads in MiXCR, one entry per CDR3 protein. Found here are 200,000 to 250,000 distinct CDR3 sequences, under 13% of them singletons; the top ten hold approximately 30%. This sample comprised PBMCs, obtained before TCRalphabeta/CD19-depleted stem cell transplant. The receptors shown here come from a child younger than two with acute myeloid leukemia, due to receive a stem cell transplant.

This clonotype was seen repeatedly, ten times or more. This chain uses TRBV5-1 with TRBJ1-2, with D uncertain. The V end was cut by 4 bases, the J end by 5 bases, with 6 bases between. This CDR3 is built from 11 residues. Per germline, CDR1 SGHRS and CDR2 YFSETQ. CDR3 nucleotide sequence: TGCGCCAGCAGCCACCGATATGGCTACACCTTC. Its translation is CASSHRYGYTF.

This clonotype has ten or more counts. CDR3 in DNA: TGCGCCAGCAGCTTGGCGGGGACAGGTAATTCCTACGAGCAGTACTTC. This codes for CASSLAGTGNSYEQYF. J is TRBJ2-7 and V is TRBV5-1; 8 bases are a match to TRBD1. The CDR3 loop spans 16 amino acids. V lost 0 bases, J lost 1 base, and 6 bases stayed unmatched. Germline values: CDR1 SGHRS, CDR2 YFSETQ.

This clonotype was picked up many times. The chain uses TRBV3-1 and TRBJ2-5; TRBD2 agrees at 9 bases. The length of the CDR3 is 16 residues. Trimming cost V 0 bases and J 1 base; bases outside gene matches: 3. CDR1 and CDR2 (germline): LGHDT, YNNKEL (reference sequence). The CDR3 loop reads CASSQDTAGGQETQYF. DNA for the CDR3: TGTGCCAGCAGCCAAGATACAGCGGGAGGCCAAGAGACCCAGTACTTC.

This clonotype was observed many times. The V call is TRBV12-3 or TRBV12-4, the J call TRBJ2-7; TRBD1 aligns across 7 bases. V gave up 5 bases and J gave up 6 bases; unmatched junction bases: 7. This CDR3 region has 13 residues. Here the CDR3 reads CASSPTGLGEQYF. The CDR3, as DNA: TGTGCCAGCAGTCCGACAGGGTTGGGCGAGCAGTACTTC.

CDR3 protein: CASSPTTGGTIYF. As DNA, the CDR3 is TGTGCCAGCAGCCCAACCACCGGCGGCACCATATATTTT. J is TRBJ1-3 and V is TRBV6-6, with D unresolved. The CDR3 spans 13 residues. V lost 6 bases and J 9 bases, leaving 15 bases between the germline ends. CDR1 is MNHNY and CDR2 is SVGAGI in the germline V gene (reference sequence).

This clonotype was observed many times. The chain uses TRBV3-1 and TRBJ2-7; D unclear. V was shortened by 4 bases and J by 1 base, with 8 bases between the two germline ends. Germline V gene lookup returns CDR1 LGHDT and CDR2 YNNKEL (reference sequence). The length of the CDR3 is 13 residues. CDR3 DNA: TGTGCCAGCAGCCTAATGGGGTCCTACGAGCAGTACTTC. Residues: CASSLMGSYEQYF.

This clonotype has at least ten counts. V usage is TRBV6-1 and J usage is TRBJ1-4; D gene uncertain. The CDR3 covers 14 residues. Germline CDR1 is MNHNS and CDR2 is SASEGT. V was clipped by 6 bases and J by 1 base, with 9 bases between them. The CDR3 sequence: CASRRTETNEKLFF. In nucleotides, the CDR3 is TGTGCCAGCAGGCGGACGGAAACTAATGAAAAACTGTTTTTT.

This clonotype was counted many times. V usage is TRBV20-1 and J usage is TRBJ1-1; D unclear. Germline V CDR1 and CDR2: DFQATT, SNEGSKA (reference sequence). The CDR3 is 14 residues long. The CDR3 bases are TGCAGCGGAATCGCGTCGGTATCCAACACTGAAGCTTTCTTT. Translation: CSGIASVSNTEAFF.

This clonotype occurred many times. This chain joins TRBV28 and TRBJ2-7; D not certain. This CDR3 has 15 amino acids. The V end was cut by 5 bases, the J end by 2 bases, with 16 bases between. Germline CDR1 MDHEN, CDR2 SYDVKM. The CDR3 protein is CASSLPQAQPYEQYF. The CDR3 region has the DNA TGTGCCAGCAGTCTCCCCCAGGCACAACCCTACGAGCAGTACTTC.

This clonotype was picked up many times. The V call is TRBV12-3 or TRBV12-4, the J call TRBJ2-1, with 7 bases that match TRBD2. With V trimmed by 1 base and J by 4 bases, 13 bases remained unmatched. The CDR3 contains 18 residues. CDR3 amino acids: CASSLGGGGSALYNEQFF. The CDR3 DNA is TGTGCCAGCAGTTTAGGGGGGGGAGGGAGCGCCCTTTACAATGAGCAGTTCTTC.

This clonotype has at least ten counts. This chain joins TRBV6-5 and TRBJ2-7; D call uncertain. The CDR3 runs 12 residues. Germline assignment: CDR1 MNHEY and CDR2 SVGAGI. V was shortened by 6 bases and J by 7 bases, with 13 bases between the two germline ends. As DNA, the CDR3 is TGTGCCAGCAGGAATTCCTACCGGGAGCAGTACTTC. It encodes CASRNSYREQYF.

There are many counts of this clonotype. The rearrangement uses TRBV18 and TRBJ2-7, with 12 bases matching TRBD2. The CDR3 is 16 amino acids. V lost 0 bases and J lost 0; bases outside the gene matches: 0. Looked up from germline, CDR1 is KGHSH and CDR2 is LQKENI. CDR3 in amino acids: CASSPPGLAGSYEQYF. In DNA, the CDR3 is TGTGCCAGCTCACCACCGGGACTAGCGGGCTCCTACGAGCAGTACTTC.

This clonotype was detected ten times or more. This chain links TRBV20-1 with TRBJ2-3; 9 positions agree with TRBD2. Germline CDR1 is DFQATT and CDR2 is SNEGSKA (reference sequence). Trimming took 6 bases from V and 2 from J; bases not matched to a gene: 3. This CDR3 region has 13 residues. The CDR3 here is CSATSGYTDTQYF. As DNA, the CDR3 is TGCAGTGCGACTAGCGGTTACACAGATACGCAGTATTTT.

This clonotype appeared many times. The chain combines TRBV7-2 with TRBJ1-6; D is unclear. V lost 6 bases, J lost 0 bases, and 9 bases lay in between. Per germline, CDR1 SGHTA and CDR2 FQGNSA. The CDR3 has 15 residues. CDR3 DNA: TGTGCCAGCAGAGTGACCGTCTCCTATAATTCACCCCTCCACTTT. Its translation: CASRVTVSYNSPLHF.

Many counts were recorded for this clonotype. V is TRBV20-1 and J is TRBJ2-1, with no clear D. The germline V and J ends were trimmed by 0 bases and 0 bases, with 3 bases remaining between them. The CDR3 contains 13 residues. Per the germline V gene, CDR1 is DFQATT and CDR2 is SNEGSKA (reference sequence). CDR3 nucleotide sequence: TGCAGTGCTAGAGATACCTCCTACAATGAGCAGTTCTTC. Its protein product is CSARDTSYNEQFF.

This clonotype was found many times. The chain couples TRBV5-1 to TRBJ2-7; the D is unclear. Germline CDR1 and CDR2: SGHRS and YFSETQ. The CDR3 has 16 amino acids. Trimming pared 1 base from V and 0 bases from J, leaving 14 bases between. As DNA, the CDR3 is TGCGCCAGCAGCTTGTTTGCTGGACCGAGCTCCTACGAGCAGTACTTC. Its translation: CASSLFAGPSSYEQYF. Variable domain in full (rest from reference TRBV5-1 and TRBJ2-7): KAGVTQTPRYLIKTRGQQVTLSCSPISGHRSVSWYQQTPGQGLQFLFEYFSETQRNKGNFPGRFSGRQFSNSRSEMNVSTLELGDSALYLCASSLFAGPSSYEQYFGPGTRLTVT.

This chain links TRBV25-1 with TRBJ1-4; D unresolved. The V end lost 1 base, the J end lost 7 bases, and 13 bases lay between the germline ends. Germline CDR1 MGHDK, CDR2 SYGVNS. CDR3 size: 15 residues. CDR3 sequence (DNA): TGTGCCAGCAGTGAATCGGGGTCACGGGTTGAAAAACTGTTTTTT. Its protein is CASSESGSRVEKLFF.

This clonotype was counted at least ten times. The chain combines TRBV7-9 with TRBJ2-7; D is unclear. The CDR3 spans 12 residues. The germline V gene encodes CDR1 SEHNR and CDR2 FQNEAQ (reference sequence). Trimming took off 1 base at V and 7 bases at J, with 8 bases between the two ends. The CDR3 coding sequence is TGTGCCAGCAGCTTAGATTATAGGGAGCAGTACTTC. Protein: CASSLDYREQYF.

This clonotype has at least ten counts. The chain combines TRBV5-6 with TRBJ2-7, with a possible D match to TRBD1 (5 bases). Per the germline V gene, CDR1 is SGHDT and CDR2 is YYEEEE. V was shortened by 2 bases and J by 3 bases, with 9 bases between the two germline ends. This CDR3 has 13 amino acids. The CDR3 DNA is TGTGCCAGCAGCTTTTCAGGACACTACGAGCAGTACTTC. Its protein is CASSFSGHYEQYF. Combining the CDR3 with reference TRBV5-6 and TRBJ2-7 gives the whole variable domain DAGVTQSPTHLIKTRGQQVTLRCSPKSGHDTVSWYQQALGQGPQFIFQYYEEEERQRGNFPDRFSGHQFPNYSSELNVNALLLGDSALYLCASSFSGHYEQYFGPGTRLTVT.

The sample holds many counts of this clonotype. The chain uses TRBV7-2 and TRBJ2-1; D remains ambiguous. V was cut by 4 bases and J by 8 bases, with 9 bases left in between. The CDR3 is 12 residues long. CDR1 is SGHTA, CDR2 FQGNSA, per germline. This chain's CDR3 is CASSSDAYEQFF. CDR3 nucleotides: TGTGCCAGCAGCTCCGACGCGTATGAGCAGTTCTTC. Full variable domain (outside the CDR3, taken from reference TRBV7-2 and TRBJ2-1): GAGVSQSPSNKVTEKGKDVELRCDPISGHTALYWYRQSLGQGLEFLIYFQGNSAPDKSGLPSDRFSAERTGGSVSTLTIQRTQQEDSAVYLCASSSDAYEQFFGPGTRLTVL.

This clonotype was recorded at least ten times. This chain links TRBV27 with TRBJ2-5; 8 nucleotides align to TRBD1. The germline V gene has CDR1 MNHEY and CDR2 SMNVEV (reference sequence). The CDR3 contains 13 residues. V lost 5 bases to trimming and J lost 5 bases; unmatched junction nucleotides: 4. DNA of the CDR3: TGTGCCAGCAGTAGGACAGGGTATGAGACCCAGTACTTC. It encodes CASSRTGYETQYF.

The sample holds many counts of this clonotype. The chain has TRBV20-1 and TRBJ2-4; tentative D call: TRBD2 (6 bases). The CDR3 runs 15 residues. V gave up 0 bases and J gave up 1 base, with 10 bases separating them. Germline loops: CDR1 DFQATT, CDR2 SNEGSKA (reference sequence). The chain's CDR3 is CSARDGTSAKNIQYF. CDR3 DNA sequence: TGCAGTGCTAGAGATGGTACTAGCGCCAAAAACATTCAGTACTTC.

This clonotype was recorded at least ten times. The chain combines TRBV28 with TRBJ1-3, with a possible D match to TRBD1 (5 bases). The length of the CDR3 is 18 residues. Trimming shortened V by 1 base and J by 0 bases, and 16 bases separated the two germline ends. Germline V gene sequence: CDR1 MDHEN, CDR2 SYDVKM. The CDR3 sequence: CASSLFRAGLLSGNTIYF. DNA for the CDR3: TGTGCCAGCAGTTTATTCAGGGCTGGCCTACTCTCTGGAAACACCATATATTTT.

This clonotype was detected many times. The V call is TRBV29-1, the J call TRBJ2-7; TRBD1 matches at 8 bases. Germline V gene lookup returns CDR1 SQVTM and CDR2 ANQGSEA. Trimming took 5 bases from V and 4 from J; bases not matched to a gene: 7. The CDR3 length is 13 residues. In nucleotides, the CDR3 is TGCAGCGTTTGGGCACAGGGGGGATACGAGCAGTACTTC. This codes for CSVWAQGGYEQYF.

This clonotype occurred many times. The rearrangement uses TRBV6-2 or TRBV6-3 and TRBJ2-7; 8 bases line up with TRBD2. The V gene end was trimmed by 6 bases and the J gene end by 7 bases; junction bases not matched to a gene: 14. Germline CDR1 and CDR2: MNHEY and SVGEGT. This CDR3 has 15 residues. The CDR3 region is CASSLLGSGRNEQYF. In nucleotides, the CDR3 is TGTGCCAGCAGCCTTCTTGGGAGCGGGAGAAATGAGCAGTACTTC.

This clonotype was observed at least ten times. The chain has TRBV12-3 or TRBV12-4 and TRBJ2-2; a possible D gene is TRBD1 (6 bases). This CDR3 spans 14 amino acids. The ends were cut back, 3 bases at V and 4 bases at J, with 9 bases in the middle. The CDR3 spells CASSFGRGTGELFF. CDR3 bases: TGTGCCAGCAGTTTCGGCAGGGGCACCGGGGAGCTGTTTTTT.

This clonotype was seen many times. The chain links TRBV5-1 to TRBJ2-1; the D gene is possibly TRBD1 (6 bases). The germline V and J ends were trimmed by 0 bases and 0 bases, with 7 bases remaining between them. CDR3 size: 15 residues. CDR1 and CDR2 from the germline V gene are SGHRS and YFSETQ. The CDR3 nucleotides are TGCGCCAGCAGCTTGGGGACAGTCTCCTACAATGAGCAGTTCTTC. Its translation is CASSLGTVSYNEQFF.

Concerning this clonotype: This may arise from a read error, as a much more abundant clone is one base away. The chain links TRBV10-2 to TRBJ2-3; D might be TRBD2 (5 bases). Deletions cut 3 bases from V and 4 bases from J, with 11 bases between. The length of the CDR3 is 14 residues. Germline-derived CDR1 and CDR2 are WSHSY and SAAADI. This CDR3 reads CASSEVASADTQYF. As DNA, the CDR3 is TGCGCCAGCAGTGAAGTAGCGTCCGCAGATACGCAGTATTTT.

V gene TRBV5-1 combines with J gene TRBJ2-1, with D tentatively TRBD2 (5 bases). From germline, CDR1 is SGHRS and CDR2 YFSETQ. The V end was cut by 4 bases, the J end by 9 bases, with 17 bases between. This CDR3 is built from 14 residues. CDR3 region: CASSPGQREGEQFF. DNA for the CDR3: TGCGCCAGCAGCCCGGGTCAAAGAGAGGGTGAGCAGTTCTTC.